Here is one T cell receptor beta chain with its context. This table comes from immunoSEQ multiplex PCR, and its TCRdb copy is limited to in-frame clones, with some not included. The sample lists 90,000 to 150,000 clones; about 85% were seen once. The entry originates in a study of blood T cell repertoires in COVID-19. On the study more broadly: Sample material is recorded as cDNA or gDNA derived from T cells, B-cell-depleted T cells, or PBMCs.

The CDR3 has 14 residues. The trim removed 5 bases at V and 5 bases at J, leaving 6 bases unmatched. Germline-derived CDR1 and CDR2 are SGHTA and FQGNSA. The receptor's source is an older man with acute or convalescent COVID-19. Sequencing input: peripheral blood. The J gene is TRBJ2-1, the V gene TRBV7-2, with 7 bases lining up with TRBD2. The CDR3 DNA follows: TGTGCCAGCAGCGTCCGGGACTACCACAATGAGCAGTTCTTC. It specifies CASSVRDYHNEQFF.